This is a list of T cell receptor beta chains from one sample in a study of T cell clones after liver transplantation. Assay used: immunoSEQ multiplex PCR; TCRdb lists only in-frame clones, some missing. Of nearly 55,000 clones listed, roughly 83% are singletons. Sequencing was performed on CD4+ T cells from blood, taken before liver transplant. These receptors came from a human donor who received a liver transplant. Each CDR3 is given without its conserved first and last residue. Clone size appears in some rows only: once, few, many, or a class for an expanded clone.

V gene	clone size	CDR3 protein
TRBV9	-	ASSVRGQEGNEQF
TRBV7-2	once	ASSLYGQGVEQY
TRBV30	-	AWAGGLMETQY
TRBV5-8	-	ASSLRDRGLGYT
TRBV5-4	-	ASSPRGGANVLT
TRBV18	few	ASSAKLLLEQY
TRBV6-6	-	ASSSFLGRAKNIQY
TRBV5-1	-	ASSLPDLEAF
TRBV6-5	-	ASSRQGDNSPLH
TRBV2	-	ASRNKEGAQPQH
TRBV4-3	-	ASSQDFGRIEQY
TRBV7-3	-	ASSLYRDTETQY
TRBV9	-	ASSVTLNTEAF
TRBV6-5	-	ASSYSITGGNEQY
TRBV7-2	-	ASTGAVAGPQETQY
TRBV18	-	ASSRERSSYEQY
TRBV6-5	-	ASSYSKWGGTEAF
TRBV9	-	ASGGAGENEQF
TRBV19	once	ASKTGTSGNTIY
TRBV6-5	few	ASSYSGEVGDEQF
TRBV19	medium-sized	ASSTWEAGIYEQY
TRBV25-1	-	ASTGRGGDYGYT
TRBV27	-	ASSKTGDLVYGYT
TRBV15	-	ATSRPDGYEQY
TRBV2	-	ASTQDRNTGELF
TRBV2	-	ASSEQRQYQETQY
TRBV30	-	ACNPRDRGQEQY
TRBV30	-	AWAGQANTEAF
TRBV9	-	ASSGALGTEAF
TRBV6-1	-	ASSPQGNQPQH
TRBV6-5	-	ASTLAGPPDTQY
TRBV4-2	once	ASSRGQPSNEQF
TRBV9	-	ASSAGSGLAFYEQY
TRBV7-9	-	ASSLERGGRPDTQY
TRBV2	-	ASRRGSETQY
TRBV4-1	-	ASSHPGLAGGRGTDTQY
TRBV5-1	-	ASSLFASGGALSYEQY
TRBV9	-	ASSVVQGGETQY
TRBV18	-	ASSPALPATEAF
TRBV19	-	ASSTHGQGINGYT
TRBV28	-	ASRGGAGTDTQY
TRBV4-3	-	ASSQRGSGRGGEQF
TRBV12-5	-	ASGGLAEGSGELF
TRBV28	once	ASRAHRWDGSGIEQF